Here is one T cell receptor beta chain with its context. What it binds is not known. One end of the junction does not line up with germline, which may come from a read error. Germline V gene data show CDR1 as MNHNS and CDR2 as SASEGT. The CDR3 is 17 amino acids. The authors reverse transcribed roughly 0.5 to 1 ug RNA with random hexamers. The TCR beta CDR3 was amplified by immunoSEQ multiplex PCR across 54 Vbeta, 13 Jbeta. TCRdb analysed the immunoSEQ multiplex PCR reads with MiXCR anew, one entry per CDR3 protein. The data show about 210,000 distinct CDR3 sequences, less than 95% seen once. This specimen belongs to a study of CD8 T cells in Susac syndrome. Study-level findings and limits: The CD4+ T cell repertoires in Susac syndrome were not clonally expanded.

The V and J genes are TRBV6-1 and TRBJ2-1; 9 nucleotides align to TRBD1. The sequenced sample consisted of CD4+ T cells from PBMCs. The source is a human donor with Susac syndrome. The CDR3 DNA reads TGTGCCAGCAGCGAAGGACAGGGGAAAACATCCCGGGGGGATCAGTTCTTC. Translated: CASSEGQGKTSRGDQFF.